The clone carrying this T cell receptor (beta chain) came up once. This sample stems from a study of T cell responses to AZD1222 COVID-19 vaccine. About the research overall: The analysis combined second doses at about 4 or about 12 weeks.

The data were produced by immunoSEQ multiplex PCR, yet TCRdb's version contains in-frame clones alone and is incomplete. This table has more than 95,000 clones, 85% to 90% appearing once. Germline CDR1 is SGHDT and CDR2 is YYEEEE. Trimming cost V 1 base and J 7 bases, with 11 bases left between them. CDR3 size: 13 residues. The source material was peripheral blood, sampled on day 0 of AZD1222 vaccination. The genes are TRBV5-6 and TRBJ1-2, with a possible D match to TRBD1 (5 bases). The receptor comes from an adult in good health. In DNA form, the CDR3 reads TGTGCCAGCAGCTTGCGGGGCGTCTCTGGCTACACCTTC. Amino acids: CASSLRGVSGYTF. The whole variable domain, filled in from reference TRBV5-6 and TRBJ1-2, reads DAGVTQSPTHLIKTRGQQVTLRCSPKSGHDTVSWYQQALGQGPQFIFQYYEEEERQRGNFPDRFSGHQFPNYSSELNVNALLLGDSALYLCASSLRGVSGYTFGSGTRLTVV.